This T cell receptor beta chain was recorded in a study of T-cell memory formation after mild COVID-19. Study summary: The TCR clusters were mostly specific to one donor. Findings of the study overall: Balance between CD4 and CD8 was seen in clones contracting day 15 to 85, and a CD4+ lean was seen in later expanders. Contracting clones localized mainly to CM and EM when CD4+ and mainly to EMRA when CD8+.

The length of the CDR3 is 13 residues. Germline V CDR1 and CDR2: SGHTA, FQGNSA. V dropped 2 bases and J dropped 10 bases, with 14 bases sitting between them. The 5'RACE method, run with constant-segment primers, produced TCR alpha and TCR beta cDNA libraries (carrying sample barcodes and UMIs). TCRdb re-derived calls from the 5' RACE reads in MiXCR, one entry per CDR3 protein. The sample yields around 260,000 distinct CDR3 sequences, 16% seen once. Comments on this clonotype: No antigen is known for it.

The V gene is TRBV7-2, the J gene TRBJ1-1, with D tentatively TRBD1 (5 bases). This TCR derives from a man between 18 and 35 years old who had mild COVID-19 (a few samples of this study predate the infection). Cell type and time point are not known. Sequenced: PBMCs or a T cell subset sorted from them (not recorded which). The CDR3 DNA sequence: TGTGCCAGCAGCTTATCACGCAGGGAGGGAGCTTTCTTT. This translates into CASSLSRREGAFF.